The 27 T cell receptor beta chains presented below share a single source sample, sequenced in a study of glioma-infiltrating T cells after dendritic cell vaccination. Some clones are missing from TCRdb's copy, which holds only in-frame ones; the method was immunoSEQ multiplex PCR. The sample has about 90,000 clones; around 83% are singletons. The time point is: after dendritic cell vaccination, including at tumor progression/relapse. The material sequenced was blood, taken after dendritic cell vaccination. All receptors derive from a human donor with glioblastoma.

The chain has TRBV19 and TRBJ1-1, with a tentative D call TRBD1 (5 bases). The germline CDR1 and CDR2 sequences are LNHDA and SQIVND (reference sequence). CDR3 size: 16 residues. V lost 3 bases, J lost 3 bases, and 17 bases lay in between. The CDR3 coding sequence is TGTGCCAGTAGTATCAGGGTAACCTGGCGGTACACTGAAGCTTTCTTT. It codes for CASSIRVTWRYTEAFF.

This clone was recorded a few times. The rearrangement uses TRBV11-2 and TRBJ2-7, with D maybe TRBD1 (5 bases). V lost 3 bases to trimming and J lost 5 bases, with 8 bases between them. The CDR3 spans 12 residues. The germline CDR1 and CDR2 sequences are SGHAT and FQNNGV. CDR3 nucleotide sequence: TGTGCCAGCAGCTTGGAAGGGGACGAGCAGTACTTC. It yields the protein CASSLEGDEQYF. Full variable domain (rest looked up from reference TRBV11-2 and TRBJ2-7): EAGVAQSPRYKIIEKRQSVAFWCNPISGHATLYWYQQILGQGPKLLIQFQNNGVVDDSQLPKDRFSAERLKGVDSTLKIQPAKLEDSAVYLCASSLEGDEQYFGPGTRLTVT.

V gene TRBV5-1 combines with J gene TRBJ1-1; D is unresolved. Trimming cost V 0 bases and J 4 bases, with 10 bases left between them. The germline V gene has CDR1 SGHRS and CDR2 YFSETQ. This CDR3 has 14 residues. The CDR3 spells CASSLAGMGTEAFF. The CDR3 bases are TGCGCCAGCAGCTTGGCGGGGATGGGCACTGAAGCTTTCTTT.

The rearrangement links TRBV7-9 to TRBJ1-5; no reliable D call. CDR3 length equals 14 residues. Germline CDR1 SEHNR, CDR2 FQNEAQ (reference sequence). V lost 8 bases, J lost 6 bases, and 17 bases lay in between. CDR3 coding DNA: TGTGCCAGCTGGGGAGAATCCGGGATTCAGCCCCAGCATTTT. This translates into CASWGESGIQPQHF.

This chain links TRBV7-9 with TRBJ1-1, with D unresolved. From germline, CDR1 is SEHNR and CDR2 FQNEAQ (reference sequence). This CDR3 has 15 residues. Deletions cut 1 base from V and 1 base from J, with 10 bases between. Here the CDR3 DNA reads TGTGCCAGCAGCTTAGAGCGGGTGGGGAACACTGAAGCTTTCTTT. Protein: CASSLERVGNTEAFF.

The chain recombines TRBV7-8 with TRBJ2-7; 7 bases match TRBD1. Germline CDR1 reads SGHVS; CDR2 reads FQNEAQ. The CDR3 has 16 amino acids. V shed 4 bases and J 2 bases; nucleotides not matched to a gene: 11. The chain's CDR3 is CASSSSKQGSTYEQYF. For the CDR3, the DNA is TGTGCCAGCAGCTCATCTAAACAGGGGAGCACCTACGAGCAGTACTTC.

The chain is built from TRBV6-6 and TRBJ1-5, with TRBD1 matching 10 bases. Germline CDR1 reads MNHNY; CDR2 reads SVGAGI (reference sequence). V shed 4 bases, J shed 5 bases, and the junction held 5 bases outside the gene matches. The CDR3 is made up of 15 amino acids. CDR3 residues: CASSFGQGVDQPQHF. Here the CDR3 DNA reads TGTGCCAGCAGTTTCGGACAGGGGGTAGATCAGCCCCAGCATTTT.

Only a few counts were recorded for this clone. This sequence joins TRBV5-4 and TRBJ1-4, with D maybe TRBD1 (6 bases). The germline V and J ends were trimmed by 0 bases and 2 bases, with 11 bases remaining between them. The germline V gene has CDR1 SGHNT and CDR2 YYREEE (reference sequence). The CDR3 has 16 amino acids. The CDR3 is CASSLAGAGTNEKLFF. In DNA form, the CDR3 reads TGTGCCAGCAGCTTGGCAGGGGCAGGGACTAATGAAAAACTGTTTTTT.

The V and J genes are TRBV30 and TRBJ1-2, with 7 bases that match TRBD1. The CDR3 consists of 12 residues. Trimming took 1 base from V and 7 from J; bases not matched to a gene: 3. Germline-derived CDR1 and CDR2 are GTSNPN and SVGIG (reference sequence). DNA for the CDR3: TGTGCCTGGAGTGATACAGGGGTTGGCTACACCTTC. It yields the protein CAWSDTGVGYTF.

The rearrangement uses TRBV29-1 and TRBJ2-2; 8 bases align to TRBD2. This CDR3 spans 15 amino acids. Germline V lookup: CDR1 SQVTM, CDR2 ANQGSEA. The ends lost 6 bases at V and 5 bases at J; junction bases unmatched: 11. The CDR3 here is CSVTEGLGMTGELFF. The CDR3 DNA reads as TGCAGCGTGACAGAGGGACTAGGAATGACCGGGGAGCTGTTTTTT.

This clone was counted once. The V gene is TRBV9, the J gene TRBJ1-2; a possible D gene is TRBD1 (6 bases). Germline assignment: CDR1 SGDLS and CDR2 YYNGEE. The V end lost 4 bases, the J end lost 2 bases, and 15 bases lay between the germline ends. This CDR3 has 15 amino acids. Here the CDR3 reads CASSPRQELNYGYTF. As DNA, the CDR3 is TGTGCCAGCAGCCCCAGACAGGAATTAAACTATGGCTACACCTTC.

V gene TRBV14 combines with J gene TRBJ2-1; TRBD2 matches 10 bases. This CDR3 has 14 residues. Germline lookup yields CDR1 SGHDN and CDR2 FVKESK. After removal of 0 bases from V and 12 bases from J, the junction contained 5 bases not matched to a gene. The chain's CDR3 is CASSQDLLAGSQFF. DNA of the CDR3: TGTGCCAGCAGCCAAGATTTACTAGCGGGGTCGCAGTTCTTC.

The rearrangement uses TRBV6-6 and TRBJ2-1, with TRBD2 matching 10 bases. Trimming at V came to 7 bases and at J to 4 bases, leaving 10 bases not matched to a gene. Looked up from germline, CDR1 is MNHNY and CDR2 is SVGAGI (reference sequence). The CDR3 loop spans 16 amino acids. CDR3 sequence reads: CASTSRERGGYNEQFF. In DNA, the CDR3 is TGTGCCAGCACTTCCAGGGAGCGGGGGGGGTACAATGAGCAGTTCTTC.

This clone was observed once. This rearrangement joins TRBV15 to TRBJ2-4, with 9 nucleotides matching TRBD1. Trimming took 3 bases from V and 5 from J; bases not matched to a gene: 8. Germline V CDR1 and CDR2: LNHNV, YYDKDF (reference sequence). CDR3 length equals 16 residues. This chain's CDR3 is CATSSPGTGTENIQYF. Here the CDR3 DNA reads TGTGCCACCAGCAGTCCCGGGACAGGGACGGAAAACATTCAGTACTTC.

The chain employs TRBV5-1 and TRBJ1-1, with no clear D. The CDR3 has 13 residues. CDR1 and CDR2 (germline): SGHRS, YFSETQ. Trimming removed 1 base at V and 4 bases at J, with 8 bases between. The chain's CDR3 is CASSLSPGTEAFF. The CDR3 DNA reads TGCGCCAGCAGCTTGAGTCCGGGCACTGAAGCTTTCTTT.

This clone was seen a few times. The chain combines TRBV6-5 with TRBJ2-5; 8 bases fit TRBD1. Trimming at V came to 4 bases and at J to 5 bases, leaving 9 bases not matched to a gene. The germline gives CDR1 MNHEY, CDR2 SVGAGI. The CDR3 contains 15 residues. CDR3 sequence: CASSSSDRAMETQYF. As DNA, the CDR3 is TGTGCCAGCAGTTCGTCGGACAGGGCGATGGAGACCCAGTACTTC.

The chain has TRBV6-6 and TRBJ2-1; D may be TRBD1 (6 bases). CDR3 length: 14 residues. From germline, CDR1 is MNHNY and CDR2 SVGAGI (reference sequence). V shed 3 bases and J shed 7 bases, with 13 bases lying between them. CDR3 DNA: TGTGCCAGCAGTTATTTGACAGGTTGGAATGAGCAGTTCTTC. Translating it yields CASSYLTGWNEQFF.

V is TRBV19 and J is TRBJ1-1, with a weak D call TRBD1 (6 bases). The CDR3 loop spans 15 amino acids. V lost 3 bases and J lost 5, with 16 bases in between. The germline CDR1 and CDR2 sequences are LNHDA and SQIVND (reference sequence). The CDR3 reads CASSIGRGRETEAFF. The CDR3 DNA sequence: TGTGCCAGTAGTATTGGCAGGGGAAGGGAAACTGAAGCTTTCTTT.

This chain joins TRBV5-1 and TRBJ2-7; D is possibly TRBD1 (6 bases). CDR1 is SGHRS and CDR2 is YFSETQ in the germline V gene. Trimming stripped 0 bases from V and 3 bases from J, with 10 bases between. This CDR3 spans 14 amino acids. CDR3 coding DNA: TGCGCCAGCAGCTTGGCCGTAGGGGGCTACGAGCAGTACTTC. Amino acids: CASSLAVGGYEQYF.

By its share, this clone is medium-sized. The CDR3: CASSSSFIRNTEAFF. CDR3 coding DNA: TGTGCCAGCAGTTCTAGCTTTATCAGGAACACTGAAGCTTTCTTT. This chain links TRBV27 with TRBJ1-1; unclear D gene. Germline assignment: CDR1 MNHEY and CDR2 SMNVEV (reference sequence). The V and J ends lost 4 bases and 1 base respectively, with 13 bases between them. The CDR3 is 15 residues long.

This clone was observed a handful of times. The rearrangement joins TRBV6-6 to TRBJ2-7; weak D call: TRBD1 (6 bases). The CDR3 has 14 residues. Germline lookup yields CDR1 MNHNY and CDR2 SVGAGI (reference sequence). Trimming shortened V by 6 bases and J by 2 bases, and 14 bases separated the two germline ends. The CDR3 loop is CASSQGPGPYEQYF. CDR3 bases: TGTGCCAGCAGCCAGGGGCCAGGTCCCTACGAGCAGTACTTC.

This chain uses TRBV7-6 with TRBJ2-3; D is uncertain. The CDR3 spans 15 residues. V was shortened by 1 base and J by 3 bases, with 11 bases between the two germline ends. The germline CDR1 and CDR2 sequences are SGHVS and FNYEAQ. The CDR3 protein is CASSLEPSRTDTQYF. The CDR3 DNA follows: TGTGCCAGCAGCTTAGAGCCGTCGCGTACAGATACGCAGTATTTT. Complete variable domain (other parts from reference TRBV7-6 and TRBJ2-3): GAGVSQSPRYKVTKRGQDVALRCDPISGHVSLYWYRQALGQGPEFLTYFNYEAQQDKSGLPNDRFSAERPEGSISTLTIQRTEQRDSAMYRCASSLEPSRTDTQYFGPGTRLTVL.

In the case of this clone: At one of its ends the junction is not consistent with the germline gene, which may arise from a read error. The gene calls are TRBV7-7 and TRBJ2-1; D is undetermined. Germline V CDR1 and CDR2: SSHAT, FNYEAQ (reference sequence). There are 13 residues in the CDR3. The CDR3 region is CASSLSIRDEQFF. CDR3 nucleotide sequence: TGTGCTAGCAGCCTCTCAATACGCGATGAGCAGTTCTTC.

This clone was counted a few times. V usage is TRBV27 and J usage is TRBJ2-7, with TRBD1 identical over 8 bases. Germline values: CDR1 MNHEY, CDR2 SMNVEV (reference sequence). This CDR3 has 13 amino acids. V was clipped by 6 bases and J by 5 bases; unmatched bases: 6. DNA for the CDR3: TGTGCCAGCAGAGGACAGGGAAAGAACGAGCAGTACTTC. Translated: CASRGQGKNEQYF.

The chain has TRBV11-2 and TRBJ1-5; D remains unclear. Germline CDR1 reads SGHAT; CDR2 reads FQNNGV. V was pared by 1 base and J by 6 bases, with 7 bases between. This CDR3 comprises 13 residues. CDR3 DNA sequence: TGTGCCAGCAGCTTAGGAGCGGGTCAGCCCCAGCATTTT. Protein: CASSLGAGQPQHF.

This clone has a handful of counts. The V and J genes are TRBV27 and TRBJ2-5; D call uncertain. Trimming removed 5 bases from V and 1 base from J, with 8 bases in between. Germline V CDR1 and CDR2: MNHEY, SMNVEV (reference sequence). The CDR3 contains 13 residues. This CDR3 is CASSPNFQETQYF. In DNA form, the CDR3 reads TGTGCCAGCAGTCCAAACTTCCAAGAGACCCAGTACTTC.

The chain carries TRBV29-1 and TRBJ1-5; D is undetermined. V lost 7 bases and J 2 bases, leaving 12 bases between the germline ends. This CDR3 region has 13 residues. Germline CDR1 SQVTM, CDR2 ANQGSEA. CDR3 DNA: TGCAGCGCTAACTTCGGAGGCAATCAGCCCCAGCATTTT. Its protein is CSANFGGNQPQHF.